This is a list of T cell receptor beta chains from one sample in a study of T cell responses to AZD1222 COVID-19 vaccine. Only in-frame clones appear in the TCRdb table, and some are missing; sequencing was by immunoSEQ multiplex PCR. This sample has approximately 84,000 clones, with about nine tenths found just once. The sequenced sample was peripheral blood, obtained on day 0 of AZD1222 vaccination. The receptor source for this set is an adult in good health. The conserved cysteine and the conserved F or W are not part of the CDR3 here. Each record gives: J gene, D gene, V gene, CDR3 protein. A D gene is named only where the DNA matches it firmly.

J gene: TRBJ1-3
D gene: TRBD1
V gene: TRBV7-6
CDR3 protein: ASSSSPGTGYSGNTIY

J gene: TRBJ2-7
D gene: .
V gene: TRBV2
CDR3 protein: ASSSQGAYEQY

J gene: TRBJ1-6
D gene: .
V gene: TRBV5-1
CDR3 protein: ASSFSGASSYNSPLH

J gene: TRBJ1-1
D gene: .
V gene: TRBV19
CDR3 protein: ASSPLPHGARSIAAF

J gene: TRBJ2-5
D gene: TRBD2
V gene: TRBV25-1
CDR3 protein: ASSRGTSQQETQY

J gene: TRBJ1-1
D gene: .
V gene: TRBV5-6
CDR3 protein: ASSLGGHMNTEAF

J gene: TRBJ1-6
D gene: .
V gene: TRBV5-1
CDR3 protein: ASRVMGAGAPDSPLH

J gene: TRBJ1-1
D gene: TRBD1
V gene: TRBV13
CDR3 protein: ASSLTRDGTGSEAF

J gene: TRBJ2-3
D gene: .
V gene: TRBV3-1/TRBV3-2
CDR3 protein: ASSQWQDTQY

J gene: TRBJ1-6
D gene: .
V gene: TRBV6-5
CDR3 protein: ASRNRRSPLH

J gene: TRBJ1-5
D gene: .
V gene: TRBV19
CDR3 protein: ASSIIGGRRNQPQH

J gene: TRBJ2-7
D gene: .
V gene: TRBV6-2/TRBV6-3
CDR3 protein: ASSYRLPGRIYEQY

J gene: TRBJ2-3
D gene: .
V gene: TRBV6-5
CDR3 protein: ASSSAYGPDTQY

J gene: TRBJ2-7
D gene: .
V gene: TRBV3-1/TRBV3-2
CDR3 protein: ASRPSHSYEQY

J gene: TRBJ2-2
D gene: .
V gene: TRBV9
CDR3 protein: ASSVGSQARGGELF

J gene: TRBJ2-1
D gene: .
V gene: TRBV11-2
CDR3 protein: ASSLSSAPYNEQF

J gene: TRBJ1-6
D gene: TRBD1
V gene: TRBV6-1
CDR3 protein: ASSDSQGDNSPLH

J gene: TRBJ2-7
D gene: TRBD1
V gene: TRBV5-4
CDR3 protein: ASSPDRSFYEQY

J gene: TRBJ2-3
D gene: TRBD2
V gene: TRBV9
CDR3 protein: ASSVIGGAGAADTQY

J gene: TRBJ2-1
D gene: TRBD2
V gene: TRBV7-3
CDR3 protein: ASSLLGTSGRARNEQF

J gene: TRBJ1-2
D gene: .
V gene: TRBV20-1
CDR3 protein: SASQSVGDGYT

J gene: TRBJ2-1
D gene: .
V gene: TRBV6-2/TRBV6-3
CDR3 protein: ASSLTYLERMF

J gene: TRBJ1-2
D gene: .
V gene: TRBV4-3
CDR3 protein: ASSQVPGSANYGYT

J gene: TRBJ1-5
D gene: .
V gene: TRBV2
CDR3 protein: ASSLGLGNQPQH

J gene: TRBJ2-1
D gene: .
V gene: TRBV12-3/TRBV12-4
CDR3 protein: ASHPGWQSEQF

J gene: TRBJ1-2
D gene: .
V gene: TRBV7-8
CDR3 protein: ASSLGQGANYGYT

J gene: TRBJ1-2
D gene: .
V gene: TRBV4-3
CDR3 protein: ASSQGVLRSGYT

J gene: TRBJ1-6
D gene: .
V gene: TRBV6-6
CDR3 protein: ASSDNSPLH